This TCR beta chain was retrieved from a study of blood T cells in healthy people across ages. There are a few counts of this clonotype. The target antigen is unknown. Between the trimmed V and J ends, which lost 4 bases and 3 bases, there was a span of 9 bases. Germline CDR1 and CDR2: MNHEY and SMNVEV (reference sequence). The CDR3 consists of 13 residues. Broader study findings: While age rose, TCR beta diversity per million T cells dropped in a roughly linear way.

Then a second PCR, running roughly 6 to 11 cycles, was carried out with a sample-barcoded 5' primer and a J-beta primer mix. TCRdb re-called the 5' RACE reads through MiXCR, storing one row per CDR3 protein. In the table there are 600,000 to 850,000 distinct CDR3 sequences, approximately 25% of which are singletons. These records were also assigned to another study, of T cells of mothers and their children.

Sequenced material: blood. The clonotype was recovered from a boy aged 5-17 years in good health. The V call is TRBV27, the J call TRBJ1-1; D is perhaps TRBD1 (6 bases). CDR3 loop: CASSWGRDTEAFF. The CDR3, as DNA: TGTGCCAGCAGTTGGGGGCGAGACACTGAAGCTTTCTTT.